Listed below are T cell receptor beta chains from one sample, sequenced in a study of blood T cell repertoires in COVID-19. The repertoire was sequenced with immunoSEQ multiplex PCR; TCRdb's copy has only in-frame clones and lacks some. The sample shows 70,000 or so clones, around 89% of them seen only once. The sample consisted of peripheral blood. Source of these receptors: a woman older than 75 with active COVID-19. The CDR3 runs from the conserved cysteine through the conserved F or W. Each record gives: CDR3 protein, CDR3 DNA, D gene, clone size, V gene, J gene. A D gene is named only where the DNA matches it firmly. Part of the rows lack a size; the others show once, few, many or a class for expanded clones.

CASSEVRVGGETQYF,TGTGCCAGCAGTGAGGTCCGGGTTGGTGGGGAGACCCAGTACTTC,-,-,TRBV6-1,TRBJ2-5
CASRDRLNTDTQYF,TGTGCCAGCAGGGACAGACTAAACACAGATACGCAGTATTTT,-,-,TRBV7-9,TRBJ2-3
CASSIDPWSPYGYTF,TGTGCCAGTAGTATAGATCCATGGAGTCCCTATGGCTACACCTTC,-,few,TRBV19,TRBJ1-2
CASSPQGVLSPQHF,TGTGCCAGCAGTCCACAGGGGGTCCTTAGCCCCCAGCATTTT,TRBD1,-,TRBV6-5,TRBJ1-5
CASSYGQGTYTDTQYF,TGTGCCAGCAGTTATGGACAGGGAACGTACACAGATACGCAGTATTTT,TRBD1,-,TRBV2,TRBJ2-3
CASSPVGRSFSGNTIYF,TGTGCCAGCAGCCCCGTCGGGAGGTCCTTCTCTGGAAACACCATATATTTT,-,-,TRBV6-2/TRBV6-3,TRBJ1-3
CASSLYRGGNSPLHF,TGTGCCAGTAGTTTGTACAGGGGGGGTAATTCACCCCTCCACTTT,TRBD1,-,TRBV28,TRBJ1-6
CASKRGGQGDYGYTF,TGTGCCAGCAAACGTGGGGGACAGGGCGACTATGGCTACACCTTC,TRBD1,-,TRBV28,TRBJ1-2
CASSHGTSQETQYF,TGTGCCAGCAGCCACGGGACATCGCAAGAGACCCAGTACTTC,-,-,TRBV7-3,TRBJ2-5
CASSPGTPRPLHF,TGTGCCAGCTCACCCGGGACACCGAGACCCCTCCACTTT,-,-,TRBV18,TRBJ1-6
CASDRANTEAFF,TGTGCCAGTGACAGGGCAAACACTGAAGCTTTCTTT,TRBD1,-,TRBV6-5,TRBJ1-1
CASSQESLANQFF,TGTGCCAGCAGCCAAGAATCTCTAGCGAATCAGTTCTTC,-,-,TRBV14,TRBJ2-1
CASSPPAGLGSPLHF,TGTGCCAGCTCACCACCAGCAGGGTTAGGATCACCCCTCCACTTT,-,once,TRBV18,TRBJ1-6
CASSTRSRYGYTF,TGTGCCAGCAGTACACGCTCAAGATATGGCTACACCTTC,-,-,TRBV2,TRBJ1-2
CASSLRRLAGSDTQYF,TGTGCCAGCAGCTTAAGGAGACTAGCGGGATCCGATACGCAGTATTTT,TRBD2,-,TRBV7-2,TRBJ2-3
CASSPHREFGEQFF,TGTGCCAGCAGCCCCCACAGAGAGTTCGGTGAGCAGTTCTTC,-,-,TRBV7-2,TRBJ2-1
CASSRSGVFLDTQYF,TGTGCCAGCAGCCGGAGCGGCGTGTTTTTGGATACGCAGTATTTT,-,-,TRBV7-3,TRBJ2-3
CASSPWGAGDEQYF,TGTGCCAGCAGTCCTTGGGGAGCGGGAGACGAGCAGTACTTC,TRBD2,-,TRBV7-2,TRBJ2-7
CASRTGGGRGDEQFF,TGTGCCAGCAGAACCGGGGGAGGGCGGGGCGATGAGCAGTTCTTC,TRBD2,once,TRBV2,TRBJ2-1
CASSLGHLKGDNEQFF,TGCGCCAGCAGCCTCGGACACCTAAAAGGGGACAATGAGCAGTTCTTC,-,-,TRBV5-1,TRBJ2-1
CATSDRTGVGSNQPQHF,TGTGCCACCAGTGACCGGACAGGGGTCGGGAGCAATCAGCCCCAGCATTTT,TRBD1,-,TRBV24-1,TRBJ1-5
CATSRSGSNTEAFF,TGTGCCACCAGTCGGTCAGGGTCGAACACTGAAGCTTTCTTT,-,-,TRBV24-1,TRBJ1-1
CASSFTGQINEQFF,TGTGCCAGCAGCTTCACGGGACAGATCAATGAGCAGTTCTTC,TRBD1,-,TRBV5-6,TRBJ2-1
CASSPGTGISYEQYF,TGTGCCAGCAGCCCCGGGACAGGGATCTCCTACGAGCAGTACTTC,TRBD1,once,TRBV7-2,TRBJ2-7
CASSQGSTGAYGNTIYF,TGTGCCAGCAGCCAAGGGTCGACAGGGGCGTATGGAAACACCATATATTTT,TRBD1,-,TRBV3-1/TRBV3-2,TRBJ1-3